Reported below is one TCR beta chain. The antigen is undetermined. V lost 3 bases and J 3 bases, leaving 13 bases between the germline ends. This CDR3 region has 15 residues. Germline CDR1 SGHRS, CDR2 YFSETQ. These data are taken from a study of cytomegalovirus exposure and HLA in healthy donors. Study-wide points: An analysis done earlier found most TCR beta V segments productive about 87% or about 30% of the time. There were several of the most significant clusters that appeared linked to common viral pathogens in a later analysis.

Primers included in the PCR were 60 Vbeta and 13 Jbeta primers. Assay: immunoSEQ multiplex PCR; the TCRdb copy retains only in-frame clones and omits some. This sample has about 96,000 clones, with about four fifths found just once. The receptor was derived from a woman in her seventies in good health and CMV-seropositive. The specimen was PBMCs. The chain employs TRBV5-1 and TRBJ2-1, with a possible D match to TRBD2 (6 bases). The DNA for the CDR3 is TGCGCCAGCAGCTGGCGCGGGGAGGTCTACAATGAGCAGTTCTTC. It yields the protein CASSWRGEVYNEQFF.